These 9 T cell receptor beta chains share one sample of origin, sequenced in a study of Graves' ophthalmopathy and Graves' hyperthyroidism. The authors amplified TCR beta CDR3 regions from RNA transcripts. First-round RT-PCR with HTBI primers preceded a second-round multiplex PCR. From the multiplex PCR reads, TCRdb called clonotypes with MiXCR, one entry per CDR3 protein. This repertoire shows 450,000 to 600,000 distinct CDR3 sequences, under 40% found once; its top ten account for about 4%. Sequences were obtained from peripheral blood or thyroid tissue (not recorded which). Receptor source: an adult man with Graves' hyperthyroidism.

The table lists this clonotype with many counts. The chain employs TRBV12-3 or TRBV12-4 and TRBJ1-3, with D unresolved. The CDR3 runs 16 residues. V was cut by 4 bases and J by 0 bases, with 13 bases left in between. The CDR3 DNA reads as TGTGCCAGCAGTTCCCACACCCCGATCTCTGGAAACACCATATATTTT. It specifies CASSSHTPISGNTIYF.

This clonotype was detected many times. The V call is TRBV5-1, the J call TRBJ1-3; D perhaps matches TRBD1 (5 bases). The CDR3 runs to 16 residues. The germline V gene encodes CDR1 SGHRS and CDR2 YFSETQ. The V and J ends lost 1 base and 1 base respectively, with 12 bases between them. The CDR3: CASSLTGLTSGNTIYF. The CDR3 region has the DNA TGCGCCAGCAGCTTGACAGGCCTTACATCTGGAAACACCATATATTTT.

The rearrangement links TRBV7-8 to TRBJ2-3; 15 positions match TRBD2. Germline assignment: CDR1 SGHVS and CDR2 FQNEAQ. The length of the CDR3 is 18 residues. V lost 6 bases, J lost 0 bases, and 7 bases stayed unmatched. The CDR3 bases are TGTGCCAGCAGTGCTACCGGGACTAGCGGGGGGAGCACAGATACGCAGTATTTT. It translates to CASSATGTSGGSTDTQYF. Full variable domain (remainder filled in from reference TRBV7-8 and TRBJ2-3): GAGVSQSPRYKVAKRGQDVALRCDPISGHVSLFWYQQALGQGPEFLTYFQNEAQLDKSGLPSDRFFAERPEGSVSTLKIQRTQQEDSAVYLCASSATGTSGGSTDTQYFGPGTRLTVL.

This clonotype was observed at least ten times. The J gene is TRBJ2-7, the V gene TRBV20-1; D gene uncertain. From germline, CDR1 is DFQATT and CDR2 SNEGSKA (reference sequence). V lost 3 bases, J lost 1 base, and 16 bases lay in between. The CDR3 runs 15 residues. The CDR3 DNA is TGCAGTGCTAGCAGTGCCAGGAGTTCTTCCTACGAGCAGTACTTC. This gives the protein CSASSARSSSYEQYF.

With respect to this clonotype: The germline gene is not matched at one end of the junction; a read error may be the cause. This chain links TRBV7-3 with TRBJ2-5, with 8 bases aligning to TRBD1. The CDR3 is 15 amino acids. The V gene's germline CDR1 is SGHTA and CDR2 FQGTGA. The CDR3: CASSLTGQVRETQYF. CDR3 in DNA: TGTGCCAGCAGCCTCACGGGACAGGTTCGGGAGACTCAGTACTTC.

The chain has TRBV12-5 and TRBJ2-3; the D is unclear. In germline, CDR1 is LGHNT, CDR2 FRNRAP. Trimming left V 1 base short and J 2 bases short, with 1 base between. This CDR3 spans 12 amino acids. The CDR3 sequence is CASGLDTDTQYF. The CDR3 DNA follows: TGTGCTAGTGGTTTGGACACAGATACGCAGTATTTT.

The genes are TRBV27 and TRBJ1-1; possible D gene TRBD1, 6 bases. V was trimmed by 6 bases and J by 3 bases, leaving 20 bases between them. The CDR3 is 16 residues long. The germline CDR1 and CDR2 sequences are MNHEY and SMNVEV (reference sequence). In nucleotides, the CDR3 is TGTGCCAGCAGCAACCTCCCCAGGGGATGGGACACTGAAGCTTTCTTT. This translates into CASSNLPRGWDTEAFF.

The chain uses TRBV5-6 and TRBJ1-5, with TRBD1 matching over 10 bases. CDR3 size: 15 residues. The junction had 12 bases not matched to a gene; V was cut back by 4 bases and J by 11 bases. Germline V gene sequence: CDR1 SGHDT, CDR2 YYEEEE. In DNA form, the CDR3 reads TGTGCCAGCAGCATCGGGACAGGGGATGGTGAGACCCAGCATTTT. Its translation is CASSIGTGDGETQHF. The whole variable domain, filled in from reference TRBV5-6 and TRBJ1-5, reads DAGVTQSPTHLIKTRGQQVTLRCSPKSGHDTVSWYQQALGQGPQFIFQYYEEEERQRGNFPDRFSGHQFPNYSSELNVNALLLGDSALYLCASSIGTGDGETQHFGDGTRLSIL.

The rearrangement joins TRBV28 to TRBJ2-7; 8 positions agree with TRBD1. Germline CDR1 and CDR2: MDHEN and SYDVKM. The V gene end was trimmed by 3 bases and the J gene end by 9 bases; junction bases not matched to a gene: 10. This CDR3 has 14 residues. CDR3 region: CASSLQQTGVGQYF. The CDR3 DNA reads as TGTGCCAGCAGTTTGCAACAGACAGGGGTCGGGCAGTACTTC.